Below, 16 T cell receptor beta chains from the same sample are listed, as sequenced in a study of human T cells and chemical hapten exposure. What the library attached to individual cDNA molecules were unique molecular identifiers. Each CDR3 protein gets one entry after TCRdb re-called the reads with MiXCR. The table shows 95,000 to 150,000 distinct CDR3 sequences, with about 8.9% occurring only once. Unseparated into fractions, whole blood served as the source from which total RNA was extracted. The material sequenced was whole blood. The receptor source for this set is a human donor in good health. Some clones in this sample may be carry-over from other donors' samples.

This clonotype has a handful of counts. The DNA for the CDR3 is TGTGCCAGCAGCCAAGATATTGGGACAGGGGGGCTTGCTGAAAAACTGTTTTTT. The encoded protein is CASSQDIGTGGLAEKLFF. V usage is TRBV14 and J usage is TRBJ1-4, with 11 positions matching TRBD1. Germline trimming cut 0 bases from V and 7 bases from J; bases unmatched to any gene: 10. The CDR3 runs 18 residues. Looked up from germline, CDR1 is SGHDN and CDR2 is FVKESK. Together with reference TRBV14 and TRBJ1-4, the CDR3 gives the full variable domain: EAGVTQFPSHSVIEKGQTVTLRCDPISGHDNLYWYRRVMGKEIKFLLHFVKESKQDESGMPNNRFLAERTGGTYSTLKVQPAELEDSGVYFCASSQDIGTGGLAEKLFFGSGTQLSVL.

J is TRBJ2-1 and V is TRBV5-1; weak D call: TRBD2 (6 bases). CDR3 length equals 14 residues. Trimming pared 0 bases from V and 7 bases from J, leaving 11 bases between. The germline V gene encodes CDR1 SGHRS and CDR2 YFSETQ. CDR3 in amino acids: CASSLARERNEQFF. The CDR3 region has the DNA TGCGCCAGCAGCTTGGCCCGGGAGAGGAATGAGCAGTTCTTC.

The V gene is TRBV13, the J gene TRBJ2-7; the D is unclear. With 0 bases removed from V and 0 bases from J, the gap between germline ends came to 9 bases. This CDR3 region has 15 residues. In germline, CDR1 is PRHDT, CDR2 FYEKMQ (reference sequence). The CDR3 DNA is TGTGCCAGCAGCTTAGGTAGACCAAGCTCCTACGAGCAGTACTTC. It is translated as CASSLGRPSSYEQYF. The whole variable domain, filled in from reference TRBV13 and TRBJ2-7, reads AAGVIQSPRHLIKEKRETATLKCYPIPRHDTVYWYQQGPGQDPQFLISFYEKMQSDKGSIPDRFSAQQFSDYHSELNMSSLELGDSALYFCASSLGRPSSYEQYFGPGTRLTVT.

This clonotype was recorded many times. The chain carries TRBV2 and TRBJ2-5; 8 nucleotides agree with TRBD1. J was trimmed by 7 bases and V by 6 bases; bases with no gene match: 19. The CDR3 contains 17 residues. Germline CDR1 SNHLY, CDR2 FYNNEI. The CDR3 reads CASRGRFQGAGVGTQYF. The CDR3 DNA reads TGTGCCAGCAGAGGACGATTCCAGGGGGCAGGTGTTGGGACCCAGTACTTC.

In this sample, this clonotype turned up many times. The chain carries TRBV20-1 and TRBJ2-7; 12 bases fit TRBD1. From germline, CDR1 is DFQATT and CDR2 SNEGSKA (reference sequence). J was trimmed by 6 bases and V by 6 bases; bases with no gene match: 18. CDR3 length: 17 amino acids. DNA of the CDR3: TGCAGTGCAGAGATCCGAACCCGGGACAGGGGGCTGTTCGAGCAGTACTTC. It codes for CSAEIRTRDRGLFEQYF.

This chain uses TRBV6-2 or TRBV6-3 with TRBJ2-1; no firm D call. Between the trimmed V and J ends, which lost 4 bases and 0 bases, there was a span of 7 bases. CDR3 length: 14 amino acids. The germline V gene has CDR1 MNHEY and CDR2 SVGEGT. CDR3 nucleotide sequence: TGTGCCAGCAGTTTGGTAAGCTCCTACAATGAGCAGTTCTTC. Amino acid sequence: CASSLVSSYNEQFF.

The CDR3 loop reads CASSDGDTTVRFNYGYTF. As DNA, the CDR3 is TGTGCCAGCAGTGACGGGGACACCACCGTTCGGTTTAACTATGGCTACACCTTC. The chain joins TRBV6-6 to TRBJ1-2; D may be TRBD1 (6 bases). The CDR3 sequence is 18 residues long. Trimming removed 5 bases at V and 1 base at J, with 23 bases between. Germline CDR1 is MNHNY and CDR2 is SVGAGI (reference sequence).

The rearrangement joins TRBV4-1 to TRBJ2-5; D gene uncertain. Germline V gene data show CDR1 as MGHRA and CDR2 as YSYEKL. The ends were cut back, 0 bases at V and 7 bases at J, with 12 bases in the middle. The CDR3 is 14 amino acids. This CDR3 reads CASSQDRPRGTQYF. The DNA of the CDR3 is TGCGCCAGCAGCCAAGATCGGCCCCGAGGGACCCAGTACTTC.

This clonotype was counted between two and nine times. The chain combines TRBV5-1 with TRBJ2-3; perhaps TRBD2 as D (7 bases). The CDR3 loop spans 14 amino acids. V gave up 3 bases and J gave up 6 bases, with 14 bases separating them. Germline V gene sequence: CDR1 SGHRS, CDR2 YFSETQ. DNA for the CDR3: TGCGCCAGCAGCTACGGGGGGCCGGGGGATACGCAGTATTTT. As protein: CASSYGGPGDTQYF. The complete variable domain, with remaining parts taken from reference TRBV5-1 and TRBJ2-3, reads KAGVTQTPRYLIKTRGQQVTLSCSPISGHRSVSWYQQTPGQGLQFLFEYFSETQRNKGNFPGRFSGRQFSNSRSEMNVSTLELGDSALYLCASSYGGPGDTQYFGPGTRLTVL.

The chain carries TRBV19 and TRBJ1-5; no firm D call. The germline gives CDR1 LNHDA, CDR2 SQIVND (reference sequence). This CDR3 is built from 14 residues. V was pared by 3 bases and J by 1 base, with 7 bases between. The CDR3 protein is CASSISQSNQPQHF. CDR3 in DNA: TGTGCCAGTAGTATTAGTCAAAGCAATCAGCCCCAGCATTTT.

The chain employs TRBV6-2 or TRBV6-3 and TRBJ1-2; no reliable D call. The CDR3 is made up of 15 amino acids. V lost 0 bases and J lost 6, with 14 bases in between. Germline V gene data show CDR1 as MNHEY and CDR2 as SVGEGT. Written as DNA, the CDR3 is TGTGCCAGCAGTTACTCGATCAGAAAAGTAGATGGCTACACCTTC. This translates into CASSYSIRKVDGYTF.

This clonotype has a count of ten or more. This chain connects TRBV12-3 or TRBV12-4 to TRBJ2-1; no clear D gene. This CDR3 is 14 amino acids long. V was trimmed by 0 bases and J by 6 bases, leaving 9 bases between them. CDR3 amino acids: CASSLAGRGNEQFF. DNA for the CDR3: TGTGCCAGCAGTTTAGCGGGCCGAGGCAATGAGCAGTTCTTC.

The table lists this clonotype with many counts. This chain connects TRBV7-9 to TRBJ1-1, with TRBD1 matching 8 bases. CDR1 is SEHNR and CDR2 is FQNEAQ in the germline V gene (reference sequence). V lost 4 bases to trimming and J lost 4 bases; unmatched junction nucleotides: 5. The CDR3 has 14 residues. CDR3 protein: CASSSGQGSTEAFF. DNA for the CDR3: TGTGCCAGCAGCTCTGGACAGGGAAGCACTGAAGCTTTCTTT.

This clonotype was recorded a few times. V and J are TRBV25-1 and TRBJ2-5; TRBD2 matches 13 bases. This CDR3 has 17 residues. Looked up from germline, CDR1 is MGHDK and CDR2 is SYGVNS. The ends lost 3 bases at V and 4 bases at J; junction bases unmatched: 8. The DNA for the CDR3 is TGTGCCAGCAGTGAGGGGGGACTAGCGGGGCCTCGAGAGACCCAGTACTTC. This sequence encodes CASSEGGLAGPRETQYF.

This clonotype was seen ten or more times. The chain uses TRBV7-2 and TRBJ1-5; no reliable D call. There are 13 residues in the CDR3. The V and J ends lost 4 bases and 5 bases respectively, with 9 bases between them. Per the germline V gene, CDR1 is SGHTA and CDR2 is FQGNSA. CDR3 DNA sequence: TGTGCCAGCAGCTCTAGAGGAGATCAGCCCCAGCATTTT. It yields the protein CASSSRGDQPQHF.

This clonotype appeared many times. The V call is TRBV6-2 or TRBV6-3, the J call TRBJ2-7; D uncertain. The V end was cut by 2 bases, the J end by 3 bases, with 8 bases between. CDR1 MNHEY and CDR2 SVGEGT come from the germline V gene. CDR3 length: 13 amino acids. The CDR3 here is CASSYGRHYEQYF. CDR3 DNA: TGTGCCAGCAGTTACGGACGGCACTACGAGCAGTACTTC.